One and the same sample provided the 15 T cell receptor beta chains below, sequenced in a study of T-cell memory formation after mild COVID-19. TCRdb re-called the 5' RACE reads through MiXCR, storing one row per CDR3 protein. The sample consists of roughly 620,000 distinct CDR3 sequences, roughly 18% of them appearing once. Sequences were obtained from PBMCs or a T cell subset sorted from them (not recorded which). The source is an adult woman who had mild COVID-19 (a few samples of this study predate the infection). Cell type and time point are not known.

This CDR3 reads CASSLSPESYGYTF. The CDR3 DNA follows: TGTGCCAGCAGCTTATCCCCAGAAAGCTATGGCTACACCTTC. The chain couples TRBV7-6 to TRBJ1-2, with D uncertain. V was pared by 2 bases and J by 4 bases, with 11 bases between. CDR3 length: 14 amino acids. Germline V gene sequence: CDR1 SGHVS, CDR2 FNYEAQ.

This clonotype appeared a few times. This chain uses TRBV7-9 with TRBJ2-5; D is unclear. V was cut by 2 bases and J by 4 bases, with 8 bases left in between. This CDR3 is built from 13 residues. Germline V gives CDR1 SEHNR, CDR2 FQNEAQ (reference sequence). Written as DNA, the CDR3 is TGTGCCAGCAGCTTACTGCCCGCAGAGACCCAGTACTTC. It translates to CASSLLPAETQYF.

The rearrangement joins TRBV29-1 to TRBJ1-2; D remains unclear. The length of the CDR3 is 11 residues. The V and J ends lost 3 bases and 5 bases respectively, with 7 bases between them. CDR1 is SQVTM and CDR2 is ANQGSEA in the germline V gene. The CDR3 loop reads CSVDSGYGYTF. In nucleotides, the CDR3 is TGCAGCGTTGACAGCGGGTATGGCTACACCTTC.

Only a few counts were recorded for this clonotype. The chain joins TRBV29-1 to TRBJ1-2; D may be TRBD1 (6 bases). With 3 bases removed from V and 4 bases from J, the gap between germline ends came to 12 bases. The length of the CDR3 is 13 residues. CDR1 is SQVTM, CDR2 ANQGSEA, per germline. This chain's CDR3 is CSVDEGVAYGYTF. For the CDR3, the DNA is TGCAGCGTTGATGAGGGGGTTGCCTATGGCTACACCTTC. Combining the CDR3 with reference TRBV29-1 and TRBJ1-2 gives the whole variable domain SAVISQKPSRDICQRGTSLTIQCQVDSQVTMMFWYRQQPGQSLTLIATANQGSEATYESGFVIDKFPISRPNLTFSTLTVSNMSPEDSSIYLCSVDEGVAYGYTFGSGTRLTVV.

This clonotype came up a few times. CDR3 protein: CASSLYNAGYRDAEQFF. In DNA form, the CDR3 reads TGCGCCAGCAGCTTGTATAACGCTGGGTACAGGGATGCTGAGCAGTTCTTC. This chain connects TRBV5-1 to TRBJ2-1; TRBD1 is a possible D gene (6 bases). The germline gives CDR1 SGHRS, CDR2 YFSETQ. V was clipped by 1 base and J by 9 bases, with 23 bases between them. There are 17 residues in the CDR3.

The chain employs TRBV5-1 and TRBJ2-3, with 8 bases that match TRBD2. The CDR3 is 17 amino acids. V was clipped by 1 base and J by 0 bases; unmatched bases: 7. The V gene's germline CDR1 is SGHRS and CDR2 YFSETQ. Here the CDR3 DNA reads TGCGCCAGCAGCTTGTCGGGGGCTAGCGGGAGCACAGATACGCAGTATTTT. Its translation is CASSLSGASGSTDTQYF.

This clonotype turned up a few times. V is TRBV3-1 and J is TRBJ2-7, with 10 positions matching TRBD2. Germline trimming cut 0 bases from V and 2 bases from J; bases unmatched to any gene: 7. Per germline, CDR1 LGHDT and CDR2 YNNKEL (reference sequence). The CDR3 is 17 residues long. The CDR3 region has the DNA TGTGCCAGCAGCCAAGATCTAGGACTAGCGGCGACCTACGAGCAGTACTTC. It translates to CASSQDLGLAATYEQYF.

The V call is TRBV30, the J call TRBJ2-7; 7 positions match TRBD2. Germline V gene data show CDR1 as GTSNPN and CDR2 as SVGIG (reference sequence). There are 13 residues in the CDR3. With V trimmed by 2 bases and J by 2 bases, 3 bases remained unmatched. CDR3 protein: CAWSRGDAYEQYF. For the CDR3, the DNA is TGTGCCTGGAGTCGGGGGGACGCCTACGAGCAGTACTTC.

The V gene is TRBV5-1, the J gene TRBJ1-4, with 7 bases identical to TRBD1. Per the germline V gene, CDR1 is SGHRS and CDR2 is YFSETQ. The J segment lost 10 bases and the V segment lost 0 bases, leaving 6 bases of the junction unmatched. This CDR3 contains 14 residues. In DNA, the CDR3 is TGCGCCAGCAGCTTGGGACAGGGAAACGGAAAACTGTTTTTT. It is translated as CASSLGQGNGKLFF. The full variable domain, completed using reference TRBV5-1 and TRBJ1-4, is KAGVTQTPRYLIKTRGQQVTLSCSPISGHRSVSWYQQTPGQGLQFLFEYFSETQRNKGNFPGRFSGRQFSNSRSEMNVSTLELGDSALYLCASSLGQGNGKLFFGSGTQLSVL.

This clonotype appeared a single time. This rearrangement joins TRBV5-5 to TRBJ1-4; D not resolved. Germline V gene lookup returns CDR1 SGHKS and CDR2 YYEKEE (reference sequence). V dropped 2 bases and J dropped 3 bases, with 14 bases sitting between them. CDR3 size: 16 residues. CDR3 sequence: CASSLGPREANEKLFF. In nucleotides, the CDR3 is TGTGCCAGCAGCTTAGGACCTCGGGAGGCTAATGAAAAACTGTTTTTT.

This clonotype was found a few times. The V call is TRBV7-2, the J call TRBJ2-2; TRBD1 agrees at 11 bases. CDR3 length equals 16 residues. With 5 bases clipped from V and 4 bases from J, the junction kept 6 bases outside the gene matches. Germline CDR1 reads SGHTA; CDR2 reads FQGNSA. In DNA, the CDR3 is TGTGCCAGCAGCCTAACCGGGACAGGGGGCACCGGGGAGCTGTTTTTT. It yields the protein CASSLTGTGGTGELFF.

The J gene is TRBJ1-1, the V gene TRBV11-2; D is perhaps TRBD1 (5 bases). This CDR3 comprises 15 residues. The germline CDR1 and CDR2 sequences are SGHAT and FQNNGV. V was trimmed by 5 bases and J by 8 bases, leaving 21 bases between them. This CDR3 reads CASSPDPGIGAEAFF. The CDR3, as DNA: TGTGCCAGCAGCCCCGACCCAGGGATCGGAGCCGAAGCTTTCTTT. The whole variable domain, remainder taken from reference TRBV11-2 and TRBJ1-1, is EAGVAQSPRYKIIEKRQSVAFWCNPISGHATLYWYQQILGQGPKLLIQFQNNGVVDDSQLPKDRFSAERLKGVDSTLKIQPAKLEDSAVYLCASSPDPGIGAEAFFGQGTRLTVV.

This clonotype came up a few times. This rearrangement joins TRBV25-1 to TRBJ2-7; 8 bases align to TRBD1. The V segment lost 4 bases and the J segment 6 bases; nucleotides outside the gene matches: 11. Germline V gene sequence: CDR1 MGHDK, CDR2 SYGVNS. This CDR3 comprises 15 residues. The CDR3 nucleotides read TGTGCCAGCAGTGCCCCGTCGACAGGGGCTTTCGAGCAGTACTTC. Translating it yields CASSAPSTGAFEQYF.

This clonotype was detected a few times. CDR3: CASSYTGTQLNTEAFF. The CDR3 DNA sequence: TGTGCCAGCAGCTATACCGGGACGCAATTGAACACTGAAGCTTTCTTT. This chain links TRBV11-1 with TRBJ1-1; a weak D match, TRBD1 (5 bases). Between the trimmed V and J ends, which lost 4 bases and 0 bases, there was a span of 15 bases. This CDR3 contains 16 residues. Per germline, CDR1 SGHAT and CDR2 FQDESV (reference sequence).

This clonotype was recorded a few times. This rearrangement joins TRBV4-1 to TRBJ2-7; maybe TRBD2 (5 bases). CDR3 size: 15 residues. Trimming removed 0 bases from V and 2 bases from J, with 11 bases in between. The germline gives CDR1 MGHRA, CDR2 YSYEKL. CDR3 protein: CASSQEGRAPYEQYF. The DNA for the CDR3 is TGCGCCAGCAGCCAAGAAGGGCGGGCCCCCTACGAGCAGTACTTC.